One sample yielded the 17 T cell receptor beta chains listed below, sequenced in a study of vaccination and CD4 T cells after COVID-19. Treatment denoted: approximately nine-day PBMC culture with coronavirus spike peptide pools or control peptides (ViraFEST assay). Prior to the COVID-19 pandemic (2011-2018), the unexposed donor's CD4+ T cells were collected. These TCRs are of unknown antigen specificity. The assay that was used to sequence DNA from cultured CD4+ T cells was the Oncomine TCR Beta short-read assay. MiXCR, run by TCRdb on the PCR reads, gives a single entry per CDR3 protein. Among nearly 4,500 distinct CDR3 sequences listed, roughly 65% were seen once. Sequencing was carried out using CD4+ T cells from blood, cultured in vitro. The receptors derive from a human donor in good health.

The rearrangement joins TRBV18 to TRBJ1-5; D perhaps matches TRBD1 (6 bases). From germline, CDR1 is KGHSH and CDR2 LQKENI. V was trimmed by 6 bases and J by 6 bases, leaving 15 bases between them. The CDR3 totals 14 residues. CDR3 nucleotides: TGTGCCAGCTCCCATACAGGGCTGGGTCAGCCCCAGCATTTT. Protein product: CASSHTGLGQPQHF.

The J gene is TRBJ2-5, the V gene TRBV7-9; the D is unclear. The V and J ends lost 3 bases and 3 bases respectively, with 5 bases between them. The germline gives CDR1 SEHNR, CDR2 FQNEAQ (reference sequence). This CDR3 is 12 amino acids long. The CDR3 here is CASSFTEETQYF. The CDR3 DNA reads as TGTGCCAGCAGCTTCACAGAAGAGACCCAGTACTTC.

The CDR3 loop is CASSGLRQGTDTQYF. DNA of the CDR3: TGTGCCAGCAGCGGGCTCCGACAGGGGACAGATACGCAGTATTTT. This sequence joins TRBV28 and TRBJ2-3, with 8 bases identical to TRBD1. Germline loops: CDR1 MDHEN, CDR2 SYDVKM. The CDR3 consists of 15 residues. Losses at the gene ends were 6 bases for V and 3 bases for J; bases not matched to a gene: 8. The full variable domain, its missing parts supplied by reference TRBV28 and TRBJ2-3, is DVKVTQSSRYLVKRTGEKVFLECVQDMDHENMFWYRQDPGLGLRLIYFSYDVKMKEKGDIPEGYSVSREKKERFSLILESASTNQTSMYLCASSGLRQGTDTQYFGPGTRLTVL.

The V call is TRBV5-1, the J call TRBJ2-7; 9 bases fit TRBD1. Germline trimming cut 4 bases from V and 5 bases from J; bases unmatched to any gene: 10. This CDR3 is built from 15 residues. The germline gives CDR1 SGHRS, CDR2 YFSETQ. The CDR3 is CASSPARDRVHEQYF. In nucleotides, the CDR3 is TGCGCCAGCAGCCCCGCTAGGGACAGGGTCCACGAGCAGTACTTC.

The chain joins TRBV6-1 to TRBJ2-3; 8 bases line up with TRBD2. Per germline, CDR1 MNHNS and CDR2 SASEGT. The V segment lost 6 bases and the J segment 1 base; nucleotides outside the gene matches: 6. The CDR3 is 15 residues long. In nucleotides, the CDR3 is TGTGCCAGCAGATTAGCGGGGAGCGGCACAGATACGCAGTATTTT. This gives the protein CASRLAGSGTDTQYF.

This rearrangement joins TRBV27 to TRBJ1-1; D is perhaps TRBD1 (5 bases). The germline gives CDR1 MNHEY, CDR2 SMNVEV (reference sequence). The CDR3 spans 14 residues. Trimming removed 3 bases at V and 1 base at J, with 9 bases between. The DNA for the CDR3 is TGTGCCAGCAGTTTCGAGGGGTCGAACACTGAAGCTTTCTTT. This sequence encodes CASSFEGSNTEAFF.

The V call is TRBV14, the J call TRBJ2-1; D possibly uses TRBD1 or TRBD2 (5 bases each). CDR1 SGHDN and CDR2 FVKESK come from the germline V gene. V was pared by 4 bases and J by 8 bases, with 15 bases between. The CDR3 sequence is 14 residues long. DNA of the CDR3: TGTGCCAGCAGCCCCTTGGGACGCTCGCATGAGCAGTTCTTC. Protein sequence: CASSPLGRSHEQFF. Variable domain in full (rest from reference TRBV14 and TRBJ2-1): EAGVTQFPSHSVIEKGQTVTLRCDPISGHDNLYWYRRVMGKEIKFLLHFVKESKQDESGMPNNRFLAERTGGTYSTLKVQPAELEDSGVYFCASSPLGRSHEQFFGPGTRLTVL.

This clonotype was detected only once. Written as DNA, the CDR3 is TGCAGTGCTAACCTCTTGCGGGACTACAATGAGCAGTTCTTC. As protein: CSANLLRDYNEQFF. V and J are TRBV20-1 and TRBJ2-1, with TRBD2 as a possible D gene (6 bases). Germline V gene lookup returns CDR1 DFQATT and CDR2 SNEGSKA (reference sequence). The V end lost 4 bases, the J end lost 3 bases, and 13 bases lay between the germline ends. This CDR3 spans 14 amino acids.

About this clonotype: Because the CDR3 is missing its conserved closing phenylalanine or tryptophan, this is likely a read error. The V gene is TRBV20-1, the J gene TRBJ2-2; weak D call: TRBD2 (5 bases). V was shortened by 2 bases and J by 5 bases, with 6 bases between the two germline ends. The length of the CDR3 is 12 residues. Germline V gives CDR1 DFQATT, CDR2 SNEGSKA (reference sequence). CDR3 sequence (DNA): TGCAGTGCTAGATCGGGGACCGGGGAGCTGTTTCTT. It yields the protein CSARSGTGELFL.

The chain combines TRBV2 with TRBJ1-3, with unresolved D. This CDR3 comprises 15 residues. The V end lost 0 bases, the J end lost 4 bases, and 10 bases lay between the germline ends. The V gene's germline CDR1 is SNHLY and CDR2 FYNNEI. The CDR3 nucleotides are TGTGCCAGCAGTGAAGCCGGAGGTGGAGGAAACACCATATATTTT. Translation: CASSEAGGGGNTIYF.

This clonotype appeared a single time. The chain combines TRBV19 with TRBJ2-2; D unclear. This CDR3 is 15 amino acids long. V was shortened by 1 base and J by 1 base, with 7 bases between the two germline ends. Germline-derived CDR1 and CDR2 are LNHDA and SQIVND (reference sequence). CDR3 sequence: CASSIGVLNTGELFF. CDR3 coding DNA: TGTGCCAGTAGTATAGGGGTTTTGAACACCGGGGAGCTGTTTTTT.

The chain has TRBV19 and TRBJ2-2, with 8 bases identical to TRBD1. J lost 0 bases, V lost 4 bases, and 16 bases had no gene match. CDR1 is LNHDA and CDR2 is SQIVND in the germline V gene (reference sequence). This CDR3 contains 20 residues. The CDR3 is CASSTRPRDTQGANTGELFF. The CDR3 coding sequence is TGTGCCAGTAGTACTCGACCCCGGGACACACAGGGGGCGAACACCGGGGAGCTGTTTTTT.

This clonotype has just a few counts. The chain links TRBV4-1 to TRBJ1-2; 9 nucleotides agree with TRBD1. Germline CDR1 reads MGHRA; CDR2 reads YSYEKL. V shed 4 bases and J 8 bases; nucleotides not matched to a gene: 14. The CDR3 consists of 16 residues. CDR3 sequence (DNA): TGCGCCAGCAGCCGCTCCCATACACAGGGGGCTTGGGGCTACACCTTC. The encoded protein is CASSRSHTQGAWGYTF.

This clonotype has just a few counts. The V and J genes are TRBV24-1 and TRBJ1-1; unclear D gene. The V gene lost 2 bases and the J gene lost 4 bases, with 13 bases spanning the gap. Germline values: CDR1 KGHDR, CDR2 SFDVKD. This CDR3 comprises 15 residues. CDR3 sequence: CATSDSLTAGTEAFF. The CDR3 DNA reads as TGTGCCACCAGTGATTCCCTGACGGCAGGCACTGAAGCTTTCTTT.

CDR3 DNA sequence: TGTGCCAGCAGTTTAAAGGCAGGGGTTGGGGCTTTCTTT. Its translation: CASSLKAGVGAFF. V and J are TRBV12-3 or TRBV12-4 and TRBJ1-1; TRBD1 might be the D (6 bases). This CDR3 region has 13 residues. The germline V and J ends were trimmed by 2 bases and 11 bases, with 15 bases remaining between them.

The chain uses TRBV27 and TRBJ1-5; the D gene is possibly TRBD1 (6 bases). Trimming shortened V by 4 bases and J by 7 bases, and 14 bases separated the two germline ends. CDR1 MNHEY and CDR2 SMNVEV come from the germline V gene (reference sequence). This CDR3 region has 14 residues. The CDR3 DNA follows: TGTGCCAGCAGTTATACAGGGACCTACCAGCCCCAGCATTTT. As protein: CASSYTGTYQPQHF.

CDR3 DNA sequence: TGCAGTGCCTATCAAATCCGAAGCGGACTGTACAATGAGCAGTTCTTC. Amino acids: CSAYQIRSGLYNEQFF. The V call is TRBV20-1, the J call TRBJ2-1, with D tentatively TRBD2 (5 bases). In germline, CDR1 is DFQATT, CDR2 SNEGSKA (reference sequence). With 6 bases removed from V and 4 bases from J, the gap between germline ends came to 22 bases. The length of the CDR3 is 16 residues.